This T cell receptor beta chain is from a study of blood T cell repertoires in COVID-19. Study-wide context: The United States, Italy and Spain were the sources of the acute and convalescent COVID-19 samples. T cells, B-cell-depleted T cells, or PBMCs provided the cDNA or gDNA that served as material.

The protocol was immunoSEQ multiplex PCR, while the TCRdb copy is restricted to in-frame clones and leaves out a portion. The sample has roughly 250,000 clones, roughly 87% seen once; the top ten hold around 6%. Study members were between roughly 18 and 89 years old and lived in 24 US regions. Participants' reported clinical history set cohort assignment. V shed 0 bases and J shed 7 bases, with 12 bases lying between them. The CDR3 runs 15 residues. CDR1 and CDR2 (germline): WNHNN, SYGVQD (reference sequence). V gene TRBV10-1 combines with J gene TRBJ2-2; D is uncertain. This TCR was sampled from a young woman with acute COVID-19. The sequencing sample was made of PBMCs or T cells enriched from blood (not recorded which). The CDR3 region has the DNA TGCGCCAGCAGTGAGTCGACTCTGCGCGGCGGGGAGCTGTTTTTT. It is translated as CASSESTLRGGELFF.